Following are 13 T cell receptor beta chains from one sample sequenced in a study of cytomegalovirus exposure and HLA in healthy donors. Use of 60 Vbeta and 13 Jbeta primers characterized the PCR. Repertoires were generated with immunoSEQ multiplex PCR, while TCRdb's copy carries only in-frame clones and drops some. The sample shows some 150,000 clones, more than 75% of them seen only once. The sample taken for sequencing was PBMCs. The receptors derive from a woman aged 45-60 years in good health and CMV-seropositive.

The chain is built from TRBV4-2 and TRBJ2-4, with no clear D. Trimming stripped 4 bases from V and 5 bases from J, with 15 bases between. The CDR3 is 15 amino acids. CDR1 is LGHNA, CDR2 YNFKEQ, per germline. The CDR3 is CASSLEQQSQNIQYF. The CDR3 DNA reads as TGTGCCAGCAGCCTAGAGCAACAGTCTCAAAACATTCAGTACTTC.

This chain uses TRBV28 with TRBJ1-1; TRBD1 might be the D (5 bases). The CDR3 has 14 residues. Deletions cut 6 bases from V and 1 base from J, with 12 bases between. From germline, CDR1 is MDHEN and CDR2 SYDVKM. Here the CDR3 reads CASRTAWENTEAFF. Here the CDR3 DNA reads TGTGCCAGCAGGACAGCCTGGGAGAACACTGAAGCTTTCTTT.

The chain has TRBV25-1 and TRBJ1-1; a possible D gene is TRBD1 (5 bases). Germline-derived CDR1 and CDR2 are MGHDK and SYGVNS. The V end was cut by 1 base, the J end by 3 bases, with 9 bases between. This CDR3 contains 14 residues. The CDR3 region has the DNA TGTGCCAGCAGTGAATGGGGGGGGGACACTGAAGCTTTCTTT. Translation: CASSEWGGDTEAFF.

The genes are TRBV10-3 and TRBJ1-2; 10 bases match TRBD1. The germline gives CDR1 ENHRY, CDR2 SYGVKD. Losses at the gene ends were 5 bases for V and 8 bases for J; bases not matched to a gene: 11. This CDR3 spans 15 amino acids. Here the CDR3 reads CAISKRTGGDQGYTF. The CDR3 DNA reads as TGTGCCATCAGTAAACGGACAGGGGGTGATCAGGGCTACACCTTC.

This sequence joins TRBV7-9 and TRBJ1-6; no reliable D call. This CDR3 has 12 amino acids. V shed 5 bases and J shed 7 bases, with 6 bases lying between them. CDR1 is SEHNR, CDR2 FQNEAQ, per germline (reference sequence). This chain's CDR3 is CASSPVNSPLHF. In DNA form, the CDR3 reads TGTGCCAGCAGCCCCGTGAATTCACCCCTCCACTTT. Drawing the rest from reference TRBV7-9 and TRBJ1-6, the complete variable domain is DTGVSQNPRHKITKRGQNVTFRCDPISEHNRLYWYRQTLGQGPEFLTYFQNEAQLEKSRLLSDRFSAERPKGSFSTLEIQRTEQGDSAMYLCASSPVNSPLHFGNGTRLTVT.

The chain joins TRBV6-5 to TRBJ2-1, with TRBD2 matching 8 bases. The CDR3 is 14 amino acids. Trimming took 6 bases from V and 5 from J; bases not matched to a gene: 6. Germline V gene data show CDR1 as MNHEY and CDR2 as SVGAGI. The CDR3 bases are TGTGCCAGCAGCCCGGGGGGGGAACACAATGAGCAGTTCTTC. Translated, it gives CASSPGGEHNEQFF.

The V call is TRBV7-9, the J call TRBJ2-7, with a weak D call TRBD2 (6 bases). Trimming cost V 3 bases and J 1 base, with 10 bases left between them. The CDR3 has 14 amino acids. Germline CDR1 reads SEHNR; CDR2 reads FQNEAQ (reference sequence). DNA for the CDR3: TGTGCCAGCAGCTTCTCGGGACTTTCCTACGAGCAGTACTTC. It specifies CASSFSGLSYEQYF.

V usage is TRBV7-3 and J usage is TRBJ2-4; D is perhaps TRBD2 (7 bases). The germline V and J ends were trimmed by 2 bases and 5 bases, with 19 bases remaining between them. CDR1 is SGHTA and CDR2 is FQGTGA in the germline V gene. The CDR3 contains 17 residues. The CDR3 is CASSLHGGGEGENIQYF. The CDR3 bases are TGTGCCAGCAGCTTACACGGGGGAGGGGAGGGGGAAAACATTCAGTACTTC.

The chain links TRBV6-6 to TRBJ2-5, with TRBD2 identical over 10 bases. With V trimmed by 7 bases and J by 2 bases, 7 bases remained unmatched. The CDR3 covers 15 residues. Looked up from germline, CDR1 is MNHNY and CDR2 is SVGAGI (reference sequence). The CDR3 region is CASTRGLAAQETQYF. In nucleotides, the CDR3 is TGTGCCAGCACCCGAGGACTAGCGGCACAAGAGACCCAGTACTTC.

V is TRBV4-2 and J is TRBJ2-7; 10 bases are shared with TRBD2. Germline CDR1 reads LGHNA; CDR2 reads YNFKEQ. The CDR3 spans 15 residues. The V segment lost 6 bases and the J segment 4 bases; nucleotides outside the gene matches: 9. The CDR3 sequence: CASRGMIAGGYEQYF. The CDR3 DNA follows: TGTGCCAGCAGGGGGATGATAGCGGGGGGTTACGAGCAGTACTTC.

The V call is TRBV7-9, the J call TRBJ1-5; D remains unclear. Germline lookup yields CDR1 SEHNR and CDR2 FQNEAQ (reference sequence). The CDR3 has 16 residues. The V gene lost 3 bases and the J gene lost 2 bases, with 14 bases spanning the gap. CDR3 DNA: TGTGCCAGCAGCTTGGGCGGAGGGCTGGGCAATCAGCCCCAGCATTTT. Its protein product is CASSLGGGLGNQPQHF.

Here the CDR3 reads CASRGGSPNSPLHF. In nucleotides, the CDR3 is TGCGCCAGCCGCGGGGGTTCACCGAATTCACCCCTCCACTTT. V usage is TRBV5-1 and J usage is TRBJ1-6; TRBD1 is a possible D gene (5 bases). The CDR3 loop spans 14 amino acids. V lost 7 bases to trimming and J lost 7 bases, with 15 bases between them. From germline, CDR1 is SGHRS and CDR2 YFSETQ.

This sequence joins TRBV11-2 and TRBJ2-7; D is possibly TRBD2 (6 bases). V was trimmed by 0 bases and J by 1 base, leaving 19 bases between them. The germline V gene encodes CDR1 SGHAT and CDR2 FQNNGV. The CDR3 totals 18 residues. The CDR3 loop is CASSLEPLGGTSSYEQYF. In nucleotides, the CDR3 is TGTGCCAGCAGCTTAGAGCCCTTGGGGGGAACAAGTTCCTACGAGCAGTACTTC.